Shown below are 10 T cell receptor beta chains from a single sample sequenced in a study of Graves' ophthalmopathy and Graves' hyperthyroidism. TCR beta CDR3 amplification used RNA transcripts. First-round RT-PCR with HTBI primers preceded a second-round multiplex PCR. TCRdb re-analysed the multiplex PCR reads in MiXCR, keeping a single row per CDR3 protein. This table holds some 250,000 distinct CDR3 sequences, about 47% found once. The sample consisted of peripheral blood. All receptors derive from an adult man with Graves' ophthalmopathy.

The V gene is TRBV12-3 or TRBV12-4, the J gene TRBJ2-7; 7 bases agree with TRBD1. After removal of 5 bases from V and 0 bases from J, the junction contained 4 bases not matched to a gene. The CDR3 is 14 amino acids. CDR3: CASSGTASSYEQYF. The DNA for the CDR3 is TGTGCCAGCAGTGGGACAGCCAGCTCCTACGAGCAGTACTTC.

A single count supports this clonotype. In DNA, the CDR3 is TGCAGTGCATCGACTGACAGGGAAGAGGATGGCTACACCTTC. It translates to CSASTDREEDGYTF. The chain couples TRBV20-1 to TRBJ1-2, with TRBD1 matching over 7 bases. The CDR3 loop spans 14 amino acids. Germline values: CDR1 DFQATT, CDR2 SNEGSKA (reference sequence). Trimming at V came to 6 bases and at J to 6 bases, leaving 13 bases not matched to a gene.

The CDR3: CAREGQGEKRATGAFF. The CDR3 coding sequence is TGTGCCAGGGAGGGACAGGGAGAAAAACGGGCCACGGGAGCTTTCTTT. The chain employs TRBV2 and TRBJ1-1, with 9 nucleotides matching TRBD1. The germline V gene has CDR1 SNHLY and CDR2 FYNNEI. This CDR3 has 16 residues. V lost 9 bases and J lost 10; bases outside the gene matches: 21.

This clonotype was picked up a small number of times. The chain combines TRBV2 with TRBJ2-5; 9 positions match TRBD1. The germline V gene encodes CDR1 SNHLY and CDR2 FYNNEI. The CDR3 extends over 12 amino acids. The V and J ends lost 10 bases and 3 bases, in that order; junction bases with no gene match: 3. CDR3 bases: TGTGCCACGGACAGGGGAGAAGAGACCCAGTACTTC. The encoded protein is CATDRGEETQYF.

The chain couples TRBV2 to TRBJ1-2, with a tentative D call TRBD1 (5 bases). CDR1 and CDR2 from the germline V gene are SNHLY and FYNNEI. Trimming pared 6 bases from V and 3 bases from J, leaving 14 bases between. The CDR3 is made up of 14 amino acids. CDR3 loop: CASSLGQQDYGYTF. The CDR3 DNA follows: TGTGCCAGCAGCTTGGGGCAACAAGACTATGGCTACACCTTC.

The chain carries TRBV20-1 and TRBJ2-7, with unresolved D. The CDR3 covers 11 residues. The germline CDR1 and CDR2 sequences are DFQATT and SNEGSKA (reference sequence). V was pared by 1 base and J by 4 bases, with 5 bases between. The CDR3 DNA sequence: TGCAGTGCTAGAGGCCAATACGAGCAGTACTTC. Its translation is CSARGQYEQYF.

The rearrangement joins TRBV19 to TRBJ2-2; no clear D gene. CDR1 is LNHDA and CDR2 is SQIVND in the germline V gene (reference sequence). V lost 3 bases to trimming and J lost 2 bases, with 7 bases between them. This CDR3 spans 14 amino acids. In DNA form, the CDR3 reads TGTGCCAGTAGTATTCGACACAACACCGGGGAGCTGTTTTTT. Translating gives CASSIRHNTGELFF.

V usage is TRBV7-2 and J usage is TRBJ2-5; 8 nucleotides match TRBD2. Trimming at V came to 3 bases and at J to 2 bases, leaving 2 bases not matched to a gene. Germline V gene lookup returns CDR1 SGHTA and CDR2 FQGNSA. CDR3 length: 14 residues. The CDR3 DNA is TGTGCCAGCAGCTTCACTAGCGGACAAGAGACCCAGTACTTC. Encoded protein: CASSFTSGQETQYF.

This clonotype was picked up a small number of times. V and J are TRBV9 and TRBJ2-6, with D possibly TRBD2 on 6 matching bases. There are 17 residues in the CDR3. CDR1 and CDR2 (germline): SGDLS, YYNGEE. Deletions cut 4 bases from V and 4 bases from J, with 18 bases between. The CDR3 reads CASSSAPRGLGANVLTF. In DNA form, the CDR3 reads TGTGCCAGCAGCTCAGCCCCCCGGGGACTGGGGGCCAACGTCCTGACTTTC.

The chain combines TRBV9 with TRBJ2-3; D is uncertain. V lost 3 bases and J lost 4, with 9 bases in between. Germline V CDR1 and CDR2: SGDLS, YYNGEE. The CDR3 consists of 13 residues. The CDR3 spells CASSAKSSDTQYF. The CDR3, as DNA: TGTGCCAGCAGCGCCAAGAGTTCAGATACGCAGTATTTT.